The T cell receptor beta chain described here comes from a study of PD-L1 blockade in urothelial cancer. Overall study context: At some point between 2014 and 2016 therapy began: atezolizumab 1,200 mg intravenously every 3 weeks. Blood was analyzed 3 weeks (second dose) and 6 weeks after treatment start. Blood samples had a median of 141,255 T cells, 80,000 to 85,000 unique TCRs, and clonality roughly 0.073.

Measured with immunoSEQ multiplex PCR; TCRdb has only the in-frame clones, and not every one. The table records approximately 71,000 clones, roughly 91% of them present only once. CDR1 is GTSNPN and CDR2 is SVGIG in the germline V gene (reference sequence). With 2 bases clipped from V and 0 bases from J, the junction kept 2 bases outside the gene matches. CDR3 size: 15 residues. Patients had locally advanced or metastatic urothelial carcinoma. The clonotype was recovered from a man aged 55 to 69 with urothelial cancer. The sample in question was PBMCs, obtained around atezolizumab (anti-PD-L1) treatment. This sequence joins TRBV30 and TRBJ1-5; 9 nucleotides match TRBD1. CDR3 protein: CAWSLQGASNQPQHF. The DNA of the CDR3 is TGTGCCTGGAGTCTACAGGGGGCTAGCAATCAGCCCCAGCATTTT.